A selection of T cell receptor beta chains follows, all from one sample in a study of shared clonotypes between healthy human individuals. Sequenced by immunoSEQ multiplex PCR; TCRdb stores in-frame clones only, minus some. The data hold about 550,000 clones, with over 95% observed a single time. Specimen: naive CD8+ T cells sorted from blood. The origin of the receptors is a woman in her twenties or thirties in good health. Each CDR3 is given with its conserved first and last residue. Each record gives: D gene, J gene, clone size, V gene, CDR3 protein, CDR3 DNA. D genes are given only for firm matches. Rows give clone size only sometimes, using once, few, many, or a class for an expanded clone.

NA	TRBJ1-2	NA	TRBV9	CASGSVFGYTF	TGTGCCAGTGGGTCCGTTTTCGGCTACACCTTC
NA	TRBJ2-7	NA	TRBV6-1	CASSENLYEQYF	TGTGCCAGCAGTGAAAACTTGTACGAGCAGTACTTC
NA	TRBJ2-1	NA	TRBV25-1	CASSPGGYEQFF	TGTGCCAGCAGCCCCGGTGGGTATGAGCAGTTCTTC
NA	TRBJ2-3	NA	TRBV2	CASSDRSGGTDTQYF	TGTGCCAGCAGTGATAGAAGCGGTGGCACAGATACGCAGTATTTT
TRBD1	TRBJ1-2	NA	TRBV27	CASSLTGANYGYTF	TGTGCCAGCAGTCTTACAGGGGCTAACTATGGCTACACCTTC
TRBD2	TRBJ2-7	NA	TRBV7-6	CASSLGTGLAREQYF	TGTGCCAGCAGCTTAGGAACGGGACTAGCTAGAGAGCAGTACTTC
NA	TRBJ2-5	NA	TRBV5-6	CASTGHPLTAQYF	TGTGCCAGCACGGGACACCCCTTAACCGCCCAGTACTTC
TRBD1	TRBJ2-3	NA	TRBV5-1	CASSSGTGVGTQYF	TGCGCCAGCAGCTCCGGGACAGGGGTCGGTACGCAGTATTTT
TRBD1	TRBJ2-7	once	TRBV15	CATSPPLTGTLAYEQYF	TGTGCCACCAGCCCCCCGCTGACAGGGACCTTAGCCTACGAGCAGTACTTC
TRBD1	TRBJ2-7	NA	TRBV28	CASSLGQGAYEQYF	TGTGCCAGCAGCCTGGGACAGGGGGCATACGAGCAGTACTTC
TRBD2	TRBJ2-3	NA	TRBV2	CATTGAGYGLADVNTDTQYF	TGTGCCACCACGGGGGCTGGATACGGACTAGCGGACGTGAACACAGATACGCAGTATTTT
NA	TRBJ2-7	few	TRBV5-4	CASSSSYEQYF	TGTGCCAGCAGCTCCTCCTACGAGCAGTACTTC
NA	TRBJ1-2	NA	TRBV6-5	CASSYSIQHYGYTF	TGTGCCAGCAGTTACTCGATACAGCACTATGGCTACACCTTC
NA	TRBJ2-3	NA	TRBV6-1	CASSDWRASGLAQYF	TGTGCCAGCAGTGATTGGCGGGCCTCAGGTCTTGCGCAGTATTTT
NA	TRBJ1-5	NA	TRBV28	CASSSTGFNQPQHF	TGTGCCAGCAGTTCAACAGGGTTTAATCAGCCCCAGCATTTT
NA	TRBJ1-2	NA	TRBV4-1	CASSQEQTGNYGYTF	TGCGCCAGCAGCCAAGAGCAGACCGGGAACTATGGCTACACCTTC
TRBD2	TRBJ2-3	NA	TRBV28	CASSLFSGRAPDTQYF	TGTGCCAGCAGTTTATTTAGCGGGAGGGCCCCAGATACGCAGTATTTT
NA	TRBJ2-7	NA	TRBV5-8	CASIPRGEQYF	TGTGCCAGCATACCTAGAGGTGAGCAGTACTTC
TRBD2	TRBJ2-7	once	TRBV2	CASIPRAGDTYEQYF	TGTGCCAGCATCCCCAGAGCGGGGGATACCTACGAGCAGTACTTC
NA	TRBJ1-5	NA	TRBV27	CASSLDILQPQHF	TGTGCCAGCAGTTTGGACATATTACAGCCCCAGCATTTT
NA	TRBJ2-7	NA	TRBV27	CASSFGYEQYF	TGTGCCAGCAGTTTTGGCTACGAGCAGTACTTC
NA	TRBJ2-2	NA	TRBV4-1	CASSQVRNVLATGELFF	TGCGCCAGCAGCCAAGTAAGGAATGTTTTGGCCACCGGGGAGCTGTTTTTT
NA	TRBJ2-7	NA	TRBV7-2	CASSFARGYEQYF	TGTGCCAGCAGCTTTGCGAGGGGGTACGAGCAGTACTTC
TRBD1	TRBJ2-7	once	TRBV5-1	CASATGTGYEQYF	TGCGCCAGTGCTACCGGGACAGGCTACGAGCAGTACTTC
NA	TRBJ1-1	NA	TRBV5-1	CASSLQGSTEAFF	TGCGCCAGCAGCTTACAGGGCTCCACTGAAGCTTTCTTT
NA	TRBJ2-1	NA	TRBV6-5	CASRLQEYSYNEQFF	TGTGCCAGCAGGCTACAGGAATACTCCTACAATGAGCAGTTCTTC
NA	TRBJ1-1	NA	TRBV2	CASSLMTALNTEAFF	TGTGCCAGCAGTCTAATGACAGCCCTGAACACTGAAGCTTTCTTT
TRBD2	TRBJ2-1	NA	TRBV27	CASSLSGRLNNEQFF	TGTGCCAGCAGCCTTAGCGGGCGGTTGAACAATGAGCAGTTCTTC
TRBD2	TRBJ2-7	NA	TRBV4-2	CASSQGASGRNEQYF	TGTGCCAGCAGCCAAGGGGCTAGCGGGAGGAACGAGCAGTACTTC
TRBD1	TRBJ2-1	NA	TRBV5-4	CASSLRTGGDGEQFF	TGTGCCAGCAGCTTAAGGACAGGGGGAGACGGTGAGCAGTTCTTC
NA	TRBJ1-1	NA	TRBV7-9	CASSFRAENTEAFF	TGTGCCAGCAGCTTTCGGGCGGAGAACACTGAAGCTTTCTTT
NA	TRBJ2-7	NA	TRBV10-1	CASSEPGSAYEQYF	TGCGCCAGCAGTGAGCCAGGGAGCGCCTACGAGCAGTACTTC
TRBD1	TRBJ1-1	NA	TRBV2	CASRKDRPRNTEAFF	TGTGCCAGCAGAAAGGACAGGCCCCGGAACACTGAAGCTTTCTTT
NA	TRBJ2-5	NA	TRBV2	CASRWVQETQYF	TGTGCCAGCCGCTGGGTACAAGAGACCCAGTACTTC
NA	TRBJ2-3	NA	TRBV1	CTSSRAGQGVRRGTQYF	TGCACCAGCAGCCGGGCCGGACAGGGGGTAAGAAGGGGTACGCAGTATTTT
NA	TRBJ2-5	NA	TRBV29-1	CSVENSGQETQYF	TGCAGCGTTGAAAATAGCGGCCAAGAGACCCAGTACTTC
NA	TRBJ2-3	NA	TRBV19	CATREASADTQYF	TGTGCCACCAGGGAGGCCAGCGCAGATACGCAGTATTTT
TRBD1	TRBJ2-3	NA	TRBV10-3	CAISESVQGSTDTQYF	TGTGCCATCAGTGAGTCGGTACAGGGGAGCACAGATACGCAGTATTTT
NA	TRBJ2-6	NA	TRBV2	CASALLGSGANVLTF	TGTGCCAGTGCCCTACTGGGCTCTGGGGCCAACGTCCTGACTTTC
NA	TRBJ1-2	once	TRBV9	CASSVGGQQSGYTF	TGTGCCAGCAGCGTAGGGGGCCAACAGTCTGGCTACACCTTC
NA	TRBJ2-3	NA	TRBV5-1	CASSTYDTQYF	TGCGCCAGCAGTACGTACGATACGCAGTATTTT
NA	TRBJ2-7	NA	TRBV7-9	CASSVNPYEQYF	TGTGCCAGCAGCGTAAATCCCTACGAGCAGTACTTC
TRBD1	TRBJ2-1	NA	TRBV7-9	CASSLTGQGANNEQFF	TGTGCCAGCAGCCTAACAGGACAGGGTGCTAACAATGAGCAGTTCTTC
NA	TRBJ2-1	NA	TRBV6-5	CASKQLNSGEQFF	TGTGCCAGCAAGCAATTAAATAGCGGTGAGCAGTTCTTC